These 28 T cell receptor beta chains came from one sample sequenced in a study of early T cells in non-severe SARS-CoV-2 infection (dated by TCRdb to the early 2020s). The library was generated by 5' RACE. The sequencer was a NextSeq 500. In-frame beta chains were kept once TCRdb had trimmed the public reads at Q25 with fastp and called clones with MiXCR. A single entry per CDR3 protein holds the most common genes and DNA from its merged rows. Recorded for this sample are approximately 76,000 distinct CDR3 sequences; around 10% of them occurred a single time. Roughly 3% of the sample is taken by the ten largest. Material: whole blood. The receptor source for this set is an adult who was a healthcare worker with PCR-confirmed SARS-CoV-2 infection or an uninfected control (not recorded which).

In this sample, this clonotype turned up a few times. The chain employs TRBV10-3 and TRBJ2-1, with TRBD2 matching over 9 bases. J lost 6 bases, V lost 7 bases, and 7 bases had no gene match. Germline lookup yields CDR1 ENHRY and CDR2 SYGVKD. The CDR3 is made up of 14 amino acids. Here the CDR3 reads CAITPGREGNEQFF. The CDR3 coding sequence is TGTGCCATCACCCCCGGGCGGGAGGGCAATGAGCAGTTCTTC.

The table lists this clonotype with many counts. The chain couples TRBV29-1 to TRBJ2-1; TRBD2 is a possible D gene (5 bases). Trimming took off 6 bases at V and 2 bases at J, with 17 bases between the two ends. Germline V gene lookup returns CDR1 SQVTM and CDR2 ANQGSEA. The CDR3 totals 15 residues. The CDR3 coding sequence is TGCAGCGTAGTTCCCCGGGATACCCCCTACAATGAGCAGTTCTTC. Its protein is CSVVPRDTPYNEQFF.

This clonotype appeared once. The genes are TRBV6-5 and TRBJ2-1, with D possibly being TRBD2 (5 bases). The length of the CDR3 is 15 residues. Looked up from germline, CDR1 is MNHEY and CDR2 is SVGAGI. Between the trimmed V and J ends, which lost 8 bases and 7 bases, there was a span of 21 bases. The CDR3 DNA follows: TGTGCCAGCCGGGATTTAGGGAGAATGGGTAATGAGCAGTTCTTC. Its protein product is CASRDLGRMGNEQFF.

In this sample, this clonotype turned up many times. The chain carries TRBV27 and TRBJ2-1; no clear D gene. The V gene's germline CDR1 is MNHEY and CDR2 SMNVEV (reference sequence). Trimming shortened V by 5 bases and J by 4 bases, and 3 bases separated the two germline ends. The CDR3 loop spans 11 amino acids. DNA of the CDR3: TGTGCCAGCAGTAGATACAATGAGCAGTTCTTC. It yields the protein CASSRYNEQFF.

The sample holds many counts of this clonotype. The rearrangement uses TRBV9 and TRBJ2-2; D uncertain. V dropped 5 bases and J dropped 3 bases, with 11 bases sitting between them. The CDR3 has 14 amino acids. From germline, CDR1 is SGDLS and CDR2 YYNGEE. The CDR3 reads CASSAFRDTGELFF. Here the CDR3 DNA reads TGTGCCAGCAGTGCCTTTCGGGACACCGGGGAGCTGTTTTTT. The complete variable domain, with remaining parts taken from reference TRBV9 and TRBJ2-2, reads DSGVTQTPKHLITATGQRVTLRCSPRSGDLSVYWYQQSLDQGLQFLIQYYNGEERAKGNILERFSAQQFPDLHSELNLSSLELGDSALYFCASSAFRDTGELFFGEGSRLTVL.

This rearrangement joins TRBV12-3 or TRBV12-4 to TRBJ2-2, with 10 bases that match TRBD1. Unmatched junction bases numbered 9, after V lost 3 bases and J lost 8 bases. The CDR3 contains 16 residues. This chain's CDR3 is CASSFRDRGLTGELFF. CDR3 sequence (DNA): TGTGCCAGCAGTTTTCGGGACAGGGGTTTGACTGGGGAGCTGTTTTTT.

The J gene is TRBJ2-4, the V gene TRBV20-1, with D perhaps matching TRBD1 or TRBD2 (5 bases each). The CDR3 spans 16 residues. Germline V lookup: CDR1 DFQATT, CDR2 SNEGSKA (reference sequence). The V and J ends lost 0 bases and 1 base respectively, with 13 bases between them. In DNA, the CDR3 is TGCAGTGCTAGAGATCCGGGATGGGGGGCCAAAAACATTCAGTACTTC. Translated, it gives CSARDPGWGAKNIQYF.

This clonotype was observed a handful of times. This chain connects TRBV28 to TRBJ1-2, with D uncertain. Germline CDR1 reads MDHEN; CDR2 reads SYDVKM. This CDR3 contains 14 residues. The V end lost 2 bases, the J end lost 3 bases, and 10 bases lay between the germline ends. The DNA of the CDR3 is TGTGCCAGCAGTTTAAACCTTCTTTACTATGGCTACACCTTC. Residues: CASSLNLLYYGYTF.

The rearrangement joins TRBV9 to TRBJ1-6, with 7 bases aligning to TRBD1. The V gene end was trimmed by 3 bases and the J gene end by 4 bases; junction bases not matched to a gene: 7. The CDR3 runs 16 residues. The V gene's germline CDR1 is SGDLS and CDR2 YYNGEE. The CDR3 here is CASSAEPGQYNSPLHF. CDR3 DNA sequence: TGTGCCAGCAGCGCCGAGCCGGGACAGTATAATTCACCCCTCCACTTT. Combining the CDR3 with reference TRBV9 and TRBJ1-6 gives the whole variable domain DSGVTQTPKHLITATGQRVTLRCSPRSGDLSVYWYQQSLDQGLQFLIQYYNGEERAKGNILERFSAQQFPDLHSELNLSSLELGDSALYFCASSAEPGQYNSPLHFGNGTRLTVT.

This clonotype was detected many times. The rearrangement uses TRBV11-1 and TRBJ2-7; TRBD2 is a possible D gene (5 bases). V was trimmed by 5 bases and J by 7 bases, leaving 12 bases between them. Germline V gene data show CDR1 as SGHAT and CDR2 as FQDESV (reference sequence). The length of the CDR3 is 12 residues. CDR3 DNA sequence: TGTGCCAGCAGCCGACCTACGGGAGAGCAGTACTTC. Its translation is CASSRPTGEQYF.

This clonotype was observed once. It may be a read error: a sequence one base away is much more abundant. This rearrangement joins TRBV27 to TRBJ2-1; D may be TRBD1 or TRBD2 (5 bases each). Germline assignment: CDR1 MNHEY and CDR2 SMNVEV (reference sequence). The V gene lost 7 bases and the J gene lost 3 bases, with 19 bases spanning the gap. The CDR3 consists of 16 residues. CDR3 region: CASNEKGTTRYNEQFF. The CDR3 DNA follows: TGTGCCAGCAATGAGAAGGGGACCACCCGCTACAATGAGCAGTTCTTC.

The CDR3 coding sequence is TGCGCCAGCAGACCGGGTACTTCCCTCGAGGAGCAGTACTTC. It translates to CASRPGTSLEEQYF. V is TRBV5-1 and J is TRBJ2-7, with unresolved D. The germline V and J ends were trimmed by 5 bases and 7 bases, with 19 bases remaining between them. The CDR3 is 14 amino acids. Germline-derived CDR1 and CDR2 are SGHRS and YFSETQ. Full variable domain (rest looked up from reference TRBV5-1 and TRBJ2-7): KAGVTQTPRYLIKTRGQQVTLSCSPISGHRSVSWYQQTPGQGLQFLFEYFSETQRNKGNFPGRFSGRQFSNSRSEMNVSTLELGDSALYLCASRPGTSLEEQYFGPGTRLTVT.

The chain couples TRBV11-2 to TRBJ1-1; D might be TRBD1 (5 bases). V was shortened by 4 bases and J by 1 base, with 16 bases between the two germline ends. The CDR3 runs to 16 residues. Germline CDR1 is SGHAT and CDR2 is FQNNGV. This CDR3 reads CASSSLSGTWNTEAFF. The DNA of the CDR3 is TGTGCCAGCAGCTCCCTGAGCGGGACCTGGAACACTGAAGCTTTCTTT.

The CDR3 sequence: CATTTSMNTGELFF. CDR3 nucleotides: TGTGCCACCACTACAAGCATGAACACCGGGGAGCTGTTTTTT. V is TRBV6-6 and J is TRBJ2-2, with D unresolved. V lost 10 bases to trimming and J lost 1 base, with 13 bases between them. Looked up from germline, CDR1 is MNHNY and CDR2 is SVGAGI (reference sequence). CDR3 length: 14 residues.

The chain couples TRBV2 to TRBJ1-1; perhaps TRBD1 as D (5 bases). The CDR3 is 13 amino acids. Trimming shortened V by 7 bases and J by 3 bases, and 12 bases separated the two germline ends. CDR1 is SNHLY and CDR2 is FYNNEI in the germline V gene. This chain's CDR3 is CASNRGGDTEAFF. In nucleotides, the CDR3 is TGTGCCAGCAATAGGGGTGGAGACACTGAAGCTTTCTTT.

In its sample, this clonotype was seen many times. The chain has TRBV12-5 and TRBJ1-2; D uncertain. Trimming cost V 6 bases and J 8 bases, with 16 bases left between them. This CDR3 has 13 amino acids. Germline V gene sequence: CDR1 LGHNT, CDR2 FRNRAP. The CDR3 reads CASGTAMPRGYTF. For the CDR3, the DNA is TGTGCTAGTGGAACGGCCATGCCCAGGGGCTACACCTTC.

V usage is TRBV5-1 and J usage is TRBJ2-7, with 10 bases identical to TRBD1. CDR1 SGHRS and CDR2 YFSETQ come from the germline V gene. The CDR3 runs to 15 residues. J was trimmed by 6 bases and V by 2 bases; bases with no gene match: 8. CDR3 protein: CASSLTGTGVAEQYF. The CDR3 bases are TGCGCCAGCAGCTTAACCGGGACAGGGGTCGCCGAGCAGTACTTC.

The J gene is TRBJ1-1, the V gene TRBV7-9; D might be TRBD1 (6 bases). Deletions cut 1 base from V and 1 base from J, with 13 bases between. From germline, CDR1 is SEHNR and CDR2 FQNEAQ (reference sequence). This CDR3 is 16 amino acids long. CDR3 region: CASSLGPAGENTEAFF. In nucleotides, the CDR3 is TGTGCCAGCAGCTTAGGCCCGGCAGGGGAGAACACTGAAGCTTTCTTT.

The chain has TRBV20-1 and TRBJ1-6, with 10 nucleotides matching TRBD1. The CDR3 totals 15 residues. Germline V CDR1 and CDR2: DFQATT, SNEGSKA (reference sequence). Trimming cost V 3 bases and J 8 bases; bases outside gene matches: 7. CDR3: CSARGTGEGYSPLHF. CDR3 nucleotide sequence: TGCAGTGCTAGGGGGACAGGGGAAGGTTATTCACCCCTCCACTTT.

The CDR3 DNA reads as TGTGCCAGCAGTTTGGGACAGGGGTTTGGCTACACCTTC. Protein sequence: CASSLGQGFGYTF. V is TRBV6-4 and J is TRBJ1-2; 10 bases agree with TRBD1. Germline loops: CDR1 MRHNA, CDR2 SNTAGT. This CDR3 spans 13 amino acids. V trimming: 5 bases; J trimming: 7 bases; junction bases outside the gene matches: 4.

This chain uses TRBV7-9 with TRBJ2-1, with 7 bases fitting TRBD2. This CDR3 contains 14 residues. Germline V gene sequence: CDR1 SEHNR, CDR2 FQNEAQ (reference sequence). V was clipped by 1 base and J by 10 bases; unmatched bases: 7. The CDR3: CASSLVGRAREQFF. CDR3 sequence (DNA): TGTGCCAGCAGCTTAGTTGGGAGGGCGAGGGAGCAGTTCTTC.

Ten or more counts support this clonotype. This chain joins TRBV12-3 or TRBV12-4 and TRBJ1-3, with D perhaps TRBD1 (6 bases). This CDR3 is 16 amino acids long. Trimming removed 5 bases from V and 5 bases from J, with 19 bases in between. CDR3 amino acids: CASSPHEQGRRNTIYF. In DNA, the CDR3 is TGTGCCAGCAGTCCCCACGAACAGGGTCGCAGAAACACCATATATTTT.

This clonotype has at least ten counts. This chain links TRBV12-3 or TRBV12-4 with TRBJ2-2; 10 nucleotides match TRBD2. V dropped 7 bases and J dropped 5; count of bases not matched to a gene: 16. This CDR3 contains 18 residues. The CDR3 DNA reads as TGTGCCAGCACCGACACGGGCCCACTGGGACTAGCGACCGGGGAGCTGTTTTTT. Its protein is CASTDTGPLGLATGELFF.

In its sample, this clonotype was seen many times. This sequence joins TRBV20-1 and TRBJ1-5; D call uncertain. The CDR3 runs to 18 residues. Germline V CDR1 and CDR2: DFQATT, SNEGSKA (reference sequence). Trimming left V 4 bases short and J 0 bases short, with 22 bases between. The CDR3: CSAKDWAERLYSNQPQHF. The CDR3 DNA follows: TGCAGTGCTAAGGATTGGGCCGAACGTTTGTATAGCAATCAGCCCCAGCATTTT.

This chain links TRBV12-3 or TRBV12-4 with TRBJ1-1; D uncertain. Trimming removed 3 bases at V and 1 base at J, with 9 bases between. The CDR3 is made up of 14 amino acids. The CDR3 nucleotides are TGTGCCAGCAGTTTTCGGAGCGGGAACACTGAAGCTTTCTTT. Amino acid sequence: CASSFRSGNTEAFF.

In its sample, this clonotype was seen a few times. The chain carries TRBV6-6 and TRBJ1-2; TRBD1 matches at 9 bases. The CDR3 covers 14 residues. V gave up 2 bases and J gave up 4 bases; unmatched junction bases: 2. The germline gives CDR1 MNHNY, CDR2 SVGAGI (reference sequence). The DNA for the CDR3 is TGTGCCAGCAGTTACGGGACAGGGCCCTATGGCTACACCTTC. Translation: CASSYGTGPYGYTF.

The V call is TRBV12-3 or TRBV12-4, the J call TRBJ1-1; TRBD1 is a possible D gene (5 bases). The CDR3 is 15 amino acids. V lost 5 bases and J 10 bases, leaving 23 bases between the germline ends. CDR3: CASSTRPGGPGGAFF. CDR3 coding DNA: TGTGCCAGCAGTACTCGACCCGGGGGTCCTGGGGGAGCTTTCTTT.

Ten or more counts support this clonotype. V is TRBV7-6 and J is TRBJ1-1; no clear D. The germline V gene encodes CDR1 SGHVS and CDR2 FNYEAQ. The ends were cut back, 3 bases at V and 1 base at J, with 9 bases in the middle. The CDR3 is made up of 14 amino acids. CDR3 amino acids: CASSFGSRNTEAFF. The CDR3 bases are TGTGCCAGCAGCTTTGGCAGCCGGAACACTGAAGCTTTCTTT.